This T cell receptor (beta chain) was identified during a study of T-cell reconstitution after alpha-beta-depleted transplantation in children (dated by TCRdb to between 2015 and 2016). With regard to the full study: Using TCR repertoire profiling, the study quantitatively followed how T-cell immune reconstitution unfolded in children after TCRalphabeta/CD19-depleted allogeneic hematopoietic cell transplantation. Overall results and qualifications from the work: Hyperexpanded clone frequencies declined over subsequent months; after one year, T-cell counts and TCRbeta diversity were mostly attributed to newly produced T cells. The apparently early recovery of alphabetaT-cell counts about two months after transplant reportedly depended on only several hundred rapidly expanded clones that came from non-depleted graft cells. In some patients, the high TCRbeta diversity seen at day 60 was put down to recipient T cells and intrathymic progenitors that had survived conditioning.

The treatment or condition label, read with the paper, signifies: allogeneic hematopoietic cell transplantation with graft depleted of TCRalphabeta T cells and CD19 B cells. Transplant recipients were children who received TCRalphabeta/CD19-depleted allogeneic hematopoietic cell grafts. The library was made by PCR. Sequencing was carried out with an Illumina HiSeq 2500. TCR library preparation used molecular barcoding, with unique molecular identifiers applied to normalize quantification of the TCRbeta repertoire. TCRdb trimmed the raw reads at Q25, called clones with MiXCR and kept productive beta chains. Each entry merges the rows of one CDR3 protein and shows their most common DNA and genes. This sample comprises roughly 100,000 distinct CDR3 sequences, 7.5% to 9.5% of them detected only once. The ten largest clones take up approximately 16% of the sample. This clonotype was seen only a few times. Its antigen is still unknown. Base qualities are not recorded, but no much larger clone differs from it by a single base.

Trimming removed 4 bases from V and 5 bases from J; the gene matches leave 3 bases unexplained. Taken from cysteine to phenylalanine, the CDR3 has 13 residues. Only the CDR3 region is kept as DNA, spanning 39 bases read in frame from base 1. The germline V gene (reference sequence) sets CDR1 to DFQATT and CDR2 to SNEGSKA. Recombination linked TRBV20-1 to TRBJ1-5; 9 bases in between match TRBD1. Sequenced here: PBMCs, sampled before TCRalphabeta/CD19-depleted stem cell transplant. The sequence was obtained from a boy aged 2 to 10 with acute lymphoblastic leukemia, due to receive a stem cell transplant. DNA sequence: TGCAGTGCTAACAGGGGGCTAGATCAGCCCCAGCATTTT. Protein translation: CSANRGLDQPQHF.